The present entry profiles one TCR beta chain with its context. The source of the sample is a study of blood T cell repertoires in COVID-19. The CDR3 runs to 14 residues. Trimming cost V 3 bases and J 6 bases, with 12 bases left between them. Per germline, CDR1 SNHLY and CDR2 FYNNEI. The assay was immunoSEQ multiplex PCR, and TCRdb's table has in-frame clones only and misses some. This sample has approximately 300,000 clones; around 87% occur once, and the top ten carry 1%. Sequencing was done on a sample of peripheral blood. This TCR was sampled from a man over 45 with active or convalescent COVID-19. V usage is TRBV2 and J usage is TRBJ2-1; D remains unclear. CDR3 sequence: CASSESENRNEQFF. CDR3 nucleotide sequence: TGTGCCAGCAGTGAGTCTGAGAATCGCAATGAGCAGTTCTTC.